This paragraph covers one T cell receptor beta chain sequence. No antigen is known for it. This may come from a read error, since a much larger clone is one base off. TCRdb fed the reads into MiXCR, producing one record per CDR3 protein. The top ten hold roughly 4.5% of the sample, which has roughly 300,000 distinct CDR3 sequences, around 9.5% seen once. The data originate from a study of T cell repertoires in cytomegalovirus infection. At the level of the study: It can be stated that public TCR beta signatures indicated CMV infection as well as a matching HLA type.

This CDR3 region has 18 residues. Germline V lookup: CDR1 SGHTA, CDR2 FQGNSA. Study-wide results and limits: Predominance within the ex vivo response was attributable to HLA-C-restricted CMV-specific TCR beta clonotypes.

The chain couples TRBV7-2 to TRBJ1-5, with D possibly being TRBD1 (6 bases). Sequencing was carried out using PBMCs. The TCR originated in a human donor in good health (CMV status not recorded). Some clones in this sample may be carry-over from other donors' samples. CDR3 DNA: TGTGTCAGCAGCTTAACCGGCCGGGACACCTTCAGCAATCAGCCCCAGCATTTT. Translating it yields CVSSLTGRDTFSNQPQHF.